One and the same sample provided the 9 T cell receptor beta chains below, sequenced in a study of human T cells and chemical hapten exposure. Time point given: patch test 2, 6 weeks after DPC sensitization. Stated treatment: therapeutic diphenylcyclopropenone sensitization with weekly scalp DPC. TCRdb re-derived calls from the RACE reads in MiXCR, one entry per CDR3 protein. The repertoire has about 140,000 distinct CDR3 sequences, 10% to 15% of them found once; the top ten carry more than 1.1%. Material: whole blood, obtained in connection with sensitization to the hapten diphenylcyclopropenone (DPC). These receptor sequences come from a woman in her forties or fifties with alopecia areata. Some clones in this sample may be carry-over from other donors' samples.

In this sample, this clonotype turned up a few times. The chain joins TRBV3-1 to TRBJ2-2, with TRBD2 matching 11 bases. J lost 5 bases, V lost 2 bases, and 7 bases had no gene match. The germline V gene has CDR1 LGHDT and CDR2 YNNKEL (reference sequence). CDR3 length equals 17 residues. CDR3: CASSQSFSSGRTGELFF. The CDR3 DNA sequence: TGTGCCAGCAGCCAATCTTTTTCTAGCGGGAGGACCGGGGAGCTGTTTTTT.

This clonotype was recorded at least ten times. The rearrangement uses TRBV24-1 and TRBJ2-1; 11 nucleotides line up with TRBD2. The germline CDR1 and CDR2 sequences are KGHDR and SFDVKD. CDR3 length: 14 residues. After removal of 9 bases from V and 7 bases from J, the junction contained 7 bases not matched to a gene. CDR3: CATSLTSGRNEQFF. The DNA of the CDR3 is TGTGCCACCTCTTTAACTAGCGGGAGAAATGAGCAGTTCTTC.

This chain connects TRBV19 to TRBJ2-1; perhaps D is TRBD1 or TRBD2 (6 bases each). Germline CDR1 LNHDA, CDR2 SQIVND (reference sequence). With 6 bases removed from V and 3 bases from J, the gap between germline ends came to 24 bases. CDR3 length: 18 residues. CDR3 sequence (DNA): TGTGCCAGTAGAGGGGCTCAAGGGGGGATAGGTGGCTACAATGAGCAGTTCTTC. Its translation: CASRGAQGGIGGYNEQFF.

The V and J genes are TRBV19 and TRBJ2-3; 16 nucleotides align to TRBD2. Unmatched junction bases numbered 8, after V lost 10 bases and J lost 7 bases. This CDR3 spans 15 amino acids. Germline values: CDR1 LNHDA, CDR2 SQIVND (reference sequence). The CDR3 DNA sequence: TGTGCCACCGCGGGACTAGCGGGAGGGCGGAATACGCAGTATTTT. Its translation: CATAGLAGGRNTQYF.

This clonotype has a count of ten or more. This chain joins TRBV11-3 and TRBJ2-7; 8 bases line up with TRBD2. Germline lookup yields CDR1 SGHNT and CDR2 YENEEA. The CDR3 totals 14 residues. J lost 7 bases, V lost 2 bases, and 7 bases had no gene match. This chain's CDR3 is CASSLTSGPGEQYF. As DNA, the CDR3 is TGTGCCAGCAGCTTAACTAGCGGCCCGGGAGAGCAGTACTTC.

This clonotype has a handful of counts. The CDR3 protein is CASSQYGSYNSPLHF. CDR3 coding DNA: TGTGCCAGCAGCCAATACGGCTCCTATAATTCACCCCTCCACTTT. The chain recombines TRBV16 with TRBJ1-6; D remains unclear. Trimming removed 1 base at V and 0 bases at J, with 4 bases between. This CDR3 spans 15 amino acids. Germline assignment: CDR1 KGHSY and CDR2 FQNENV.

The rearrangement links TRBV12-3 or TRBV12-4 to TRBJ1-4; 7 nucleotides line up with TRBD1. This CDR3 region has 15 residues. V shed 5 bases and J 6 bases; nucleotides not matched to a gene: 9. CDR3 amino acids: CASSTRTGGDEKLFF. For the CDR3, the DNA is TGTGCCAGCAGTACCCGGACAGGAGGGGATGAAAAACTGTTTTTT.

This clonotype was found a few times. This chain connects TRBV24-1 to TRBJ2-1; 8 bases fit TRBD1. The CDR3 length is 17 residues. J lost 1 base, V lost 4 bases, and 8 bases had no gene match. CDR1 and CDR2 from the germline V gene are KGHDR and SFDVKD. CDR3 nucleotide sequence: TGTGCCACCAGTGACAGAACAGGGGGAAGGTCCTACAATGAGCAGTTCTTC. Amino acids: CATSDRTGGRSYNEQFF.

This clonotype showed up just a few times. The rearrangement uses TRBV20-1 and TRBJ2-2, with TRBD2 matching 7 bases. Germline CDR1 and CDR2: DFQATT and SNEGSKA (reference sequence). The V segment lost 2 bases and the J segment 5 bases; nucleotides outside the gene matches: 14. The CDR3 has 17 residues. The CDR3: CSARYGKTGGRTGELFF. The CDR3, as DNA: TGCAGTGCTAGATACGGGAAAACGGGAGGAAGAACCGGGGAGCTGTTTTTT.